This TCR beta chain was captured by sequencing in a study of T cells in Graves' hyperthyroidism and ophthalmopathy. There were TCR beta CDR3 regions amplified from RNA transcripts. In the first-round RT-PCR of the TCR CDR3, the HTBI primer set was used. TCRdb redid the calling of the multiplex PCR reads with MiXCR, one entry per CDR3 protein. Here the sample spans a few hundred thousand distinct CDR3 sequences, 21% being singletons. This clonotype has at least ten counts. Trimming at V came to 4 bases and at J to 3 bases, leaving 8 bases not matched to a gene. The CDR3 covers 15 residues. Germline CDR1 SGHRS, CDR2 YFSETQ.

This rearrangement joins TRBV5-1 to TRBJ1-1, with TRBD1 matching over 8 bases. The clonotype comes from a woman aged 45 to 65 with Graves' hyperthyroidism. The material sequenced was blood. CDR3 region: CASSPRQGLDTEAFF. DNA of the CDR3: TGCGCCAGCAGCCCCAGACAGGGGTTGGACACTGAAGCTTTCTTT. The full variable domain, with the rest looked up from reference TRBV5-1 and TRBJ1-1, is KAGVTQTPRYLIKTRGQQVTLSCSPISGHRSVSWYQQTPGQGLQFLFEYFSETQRNKGNFPGRFSGRQFSNSRSEMNVSTLELGDSALYLCASSPRQGLDTEAFFGQGTRLTVV.